In this sample, the clone carrying this TCR beta chain turned up a few times. What it binds is unknown. TCRdb re-derived calls from the 5' RACE reads in MiXCR, one entry per CDR3 protein. The sample shows around 320,000 distinct CDR3 sequences, approximately 4.5% of them seen only once. Trimming took off 3 bases at V and 13 bases at J, with 10 bases between the two ends. This CDR3 is built from 11 residues. This sample is drawn from a study of T cells after yellow fever vaccination. Study details: Those fractions that held only low numbers of cells were prepared using the SMART-Seq v4 Ultra Low Input RNA kit. General observations from the study: Post-booster repertoires contained most primary-vaccination clones again (approximately 97% CD4, about 90% CD8). Contamination of FACS-sorted repertoires by abundant clonotypes from the bulk population could occur.

The TCR comes from a man aged 18 to 35 who received the YFV17D yellow fever vaccine. Sequenced here: PBMCs, sampled 15 days after the yellow fever booster vaccination. The chain recombines TRBV12-3 or TRBV12-4 with TRBJ1-5; unclear D gene. CDR3 coding DNA: TGTGCCAGCAGTTTGATGGGTAGTCAGCATTTT. This translates into CASSLMGSQHF.